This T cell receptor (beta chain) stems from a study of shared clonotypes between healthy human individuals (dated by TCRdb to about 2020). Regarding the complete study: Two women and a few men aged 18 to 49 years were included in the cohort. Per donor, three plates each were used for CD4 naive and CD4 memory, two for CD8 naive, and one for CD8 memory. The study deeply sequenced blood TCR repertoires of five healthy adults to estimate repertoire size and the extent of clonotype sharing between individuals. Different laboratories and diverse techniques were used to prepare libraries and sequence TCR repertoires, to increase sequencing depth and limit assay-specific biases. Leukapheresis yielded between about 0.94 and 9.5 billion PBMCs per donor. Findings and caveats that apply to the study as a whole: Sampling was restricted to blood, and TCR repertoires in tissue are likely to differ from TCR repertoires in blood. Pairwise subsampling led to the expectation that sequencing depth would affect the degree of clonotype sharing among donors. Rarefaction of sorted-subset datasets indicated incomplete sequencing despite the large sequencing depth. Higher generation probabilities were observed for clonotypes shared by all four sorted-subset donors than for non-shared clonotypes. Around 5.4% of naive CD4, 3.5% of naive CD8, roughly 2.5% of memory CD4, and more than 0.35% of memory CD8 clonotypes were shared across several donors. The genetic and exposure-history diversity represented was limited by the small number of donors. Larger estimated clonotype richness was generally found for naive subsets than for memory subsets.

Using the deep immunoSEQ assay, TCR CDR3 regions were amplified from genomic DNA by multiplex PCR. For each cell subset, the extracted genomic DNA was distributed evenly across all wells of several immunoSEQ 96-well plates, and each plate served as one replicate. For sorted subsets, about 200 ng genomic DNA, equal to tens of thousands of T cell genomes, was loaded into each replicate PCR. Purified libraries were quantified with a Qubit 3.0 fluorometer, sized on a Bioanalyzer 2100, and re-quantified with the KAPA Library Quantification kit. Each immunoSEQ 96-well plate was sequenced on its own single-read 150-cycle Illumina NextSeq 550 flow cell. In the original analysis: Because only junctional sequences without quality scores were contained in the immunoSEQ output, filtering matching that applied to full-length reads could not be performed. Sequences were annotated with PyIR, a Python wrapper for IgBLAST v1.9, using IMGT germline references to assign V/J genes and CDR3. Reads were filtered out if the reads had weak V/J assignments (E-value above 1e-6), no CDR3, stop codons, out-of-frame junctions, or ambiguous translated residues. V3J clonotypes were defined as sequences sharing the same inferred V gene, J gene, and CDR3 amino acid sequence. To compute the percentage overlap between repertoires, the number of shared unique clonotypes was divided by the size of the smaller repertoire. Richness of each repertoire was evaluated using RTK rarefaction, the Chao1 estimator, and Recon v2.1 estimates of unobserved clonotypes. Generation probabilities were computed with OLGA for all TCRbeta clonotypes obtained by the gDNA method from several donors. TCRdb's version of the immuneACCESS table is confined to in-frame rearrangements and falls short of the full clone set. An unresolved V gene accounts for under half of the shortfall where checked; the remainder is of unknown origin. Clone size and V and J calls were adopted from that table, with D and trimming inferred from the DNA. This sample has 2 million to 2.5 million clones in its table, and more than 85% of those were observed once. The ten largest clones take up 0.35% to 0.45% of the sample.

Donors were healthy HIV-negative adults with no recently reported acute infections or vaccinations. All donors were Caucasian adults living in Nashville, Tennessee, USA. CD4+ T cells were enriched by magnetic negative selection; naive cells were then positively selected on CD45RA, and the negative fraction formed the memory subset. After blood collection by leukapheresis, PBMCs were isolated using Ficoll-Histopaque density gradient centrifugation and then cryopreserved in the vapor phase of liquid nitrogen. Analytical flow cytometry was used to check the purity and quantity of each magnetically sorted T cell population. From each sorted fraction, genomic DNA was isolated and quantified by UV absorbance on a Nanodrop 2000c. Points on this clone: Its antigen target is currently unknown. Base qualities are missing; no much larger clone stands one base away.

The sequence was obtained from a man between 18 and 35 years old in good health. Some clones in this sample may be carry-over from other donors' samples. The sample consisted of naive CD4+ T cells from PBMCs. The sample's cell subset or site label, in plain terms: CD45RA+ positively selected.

The DNA sequence reads TGCGCCAGCAGCTTGGGGGCGGGAGGGCCCGGCACCGGGGAGCTGTTTTTT. This sequence encodes CASSLGAGGPGTGELFF. The chain couples TRBV5-1 to TRBJ2-2; 9 central nucleotides agree with TRBD2. CDR1 and CDR2, per the germline V gene, are SGHRS and YFSETQ. From the cysteine through the phenylalanine, the CDR3 covers 17 amino acids. The retained sequence is limited to the CDR3, 51 bases, with the frame set at the first base. Germline trimming amounts to 0 bases on V and 4 bases on J, with 7 as the count of junction bases outside the gene matches.